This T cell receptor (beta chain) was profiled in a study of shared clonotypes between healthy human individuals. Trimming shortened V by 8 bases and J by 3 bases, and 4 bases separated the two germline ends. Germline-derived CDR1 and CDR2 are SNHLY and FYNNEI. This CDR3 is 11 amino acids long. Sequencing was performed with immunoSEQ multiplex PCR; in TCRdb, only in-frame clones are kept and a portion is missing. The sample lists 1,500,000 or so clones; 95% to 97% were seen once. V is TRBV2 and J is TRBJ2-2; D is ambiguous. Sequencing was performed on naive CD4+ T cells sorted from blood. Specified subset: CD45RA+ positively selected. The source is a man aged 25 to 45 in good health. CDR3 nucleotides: TGTGCCAGCGAGGACACCGGGGAGCTGTTTTTT. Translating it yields CASEDTGELFF.